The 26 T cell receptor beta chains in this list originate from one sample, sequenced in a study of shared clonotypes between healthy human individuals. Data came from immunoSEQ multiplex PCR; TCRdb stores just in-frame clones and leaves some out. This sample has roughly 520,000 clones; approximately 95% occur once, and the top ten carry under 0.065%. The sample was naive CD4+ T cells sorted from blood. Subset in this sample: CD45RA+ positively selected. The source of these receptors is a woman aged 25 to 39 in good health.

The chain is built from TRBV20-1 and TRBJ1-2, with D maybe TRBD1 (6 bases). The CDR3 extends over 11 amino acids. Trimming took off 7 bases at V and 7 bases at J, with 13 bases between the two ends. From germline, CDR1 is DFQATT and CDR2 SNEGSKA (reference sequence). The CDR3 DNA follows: TGCAGTGTAGGGGGTTTAGGTGGCTACACCTTC. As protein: CSVGGLGGYTF.

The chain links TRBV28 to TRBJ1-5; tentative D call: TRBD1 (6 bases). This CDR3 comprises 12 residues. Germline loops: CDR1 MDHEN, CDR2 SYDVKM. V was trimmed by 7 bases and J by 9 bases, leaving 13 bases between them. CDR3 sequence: CASIPDSGPQHF. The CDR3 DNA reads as TGTGCCAGCATCCCGGACAGTGGGCCCCAGCATTTT.

CDR3 amino acids: CASSGTTVFF. The CDR3 DNA reads TGCGCCAGCAGTGGTACGACAGTTTTCTTT. The genes are TRBV10-2 and TRBJ1-1, with D tentatively TRBD1 (5 bases). Germline V gives CDR1 WSHSY, CDR2 SAAADI. This CDR3 contains 10 residues. Trimming took 4 bases from V and 13 from J, leaving 10 bases between them.

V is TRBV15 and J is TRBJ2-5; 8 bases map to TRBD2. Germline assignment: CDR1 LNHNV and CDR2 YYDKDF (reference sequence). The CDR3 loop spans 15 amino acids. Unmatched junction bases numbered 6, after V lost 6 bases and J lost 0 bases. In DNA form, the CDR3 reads TGTGCCACCAGTCCCCGGCGGGGGGACCAAGAGACCCAGTACTTC. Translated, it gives CATSPRRGDQETQYF. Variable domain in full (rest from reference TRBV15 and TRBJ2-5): DAMVIQNPRYQVTQFGKPVTLSCSQTLNHNVMYWYQQKSSQAPKLLFHYYDKDFNNEADTPDNFQSRRPNTSFCFLDIRSPGLGDTAMYLCATSPRRGDQETQYFGPGTRLLVL.

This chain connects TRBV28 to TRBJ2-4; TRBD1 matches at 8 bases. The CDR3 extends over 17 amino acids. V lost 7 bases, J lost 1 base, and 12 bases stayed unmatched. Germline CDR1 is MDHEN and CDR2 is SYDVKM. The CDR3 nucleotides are TGTGCCAGCACCATAGACGGACAGGGTTACGCCAAAAACATTCAGTACTTC. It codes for CASTIDGQGYAKNIQYF.

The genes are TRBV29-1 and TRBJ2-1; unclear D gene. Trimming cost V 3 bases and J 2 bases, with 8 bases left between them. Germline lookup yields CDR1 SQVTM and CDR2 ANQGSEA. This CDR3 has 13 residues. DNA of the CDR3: TGCAGCGTTGAGCTACTGGCCTACAATGAGCAGTTCTTC. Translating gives CSVELLAYNEQFF.

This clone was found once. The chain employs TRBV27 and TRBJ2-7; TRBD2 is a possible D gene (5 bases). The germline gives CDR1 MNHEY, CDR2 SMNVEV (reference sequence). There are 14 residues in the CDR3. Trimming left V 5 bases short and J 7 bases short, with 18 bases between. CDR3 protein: CASSPWVATGEQYF. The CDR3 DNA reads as TGTGCCAGCAGTCCCTGGGTCGCAACGGGAGAGCAGTACTTC.

CDR3 region: CASSLKIPRGNEQFF. The CDR3 nucleotides are TGTGCCAGCAGCTTAAAGATCCCTAGGGGCAATGAGCAGTTCTTC. The chain combines TRBV11-2 with TRBJ2-1; perhaps TRBD1 as D (5 bases). Germline assignment: CDR1 SGHAT and CDR2 FQNNGV. The CDR3 has 15 residues. The V gene lost 2 bases and the J gene lost 6 bases, with 14 bases spanning the gap.

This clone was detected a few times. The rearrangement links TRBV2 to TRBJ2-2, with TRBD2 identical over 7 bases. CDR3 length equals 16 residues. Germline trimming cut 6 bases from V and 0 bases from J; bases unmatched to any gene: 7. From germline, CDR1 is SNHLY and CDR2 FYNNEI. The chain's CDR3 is CASRRTSVSNTGELFF. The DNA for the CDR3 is TGTGCCAGCAGGCGTACTAGCGTTTCGAACACCGGGGAGCTGTTTTTT. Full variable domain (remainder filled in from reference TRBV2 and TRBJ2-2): EPEVTQTPSHQVTQMGQEVILRCVPISNHLYFYWYRQILGQKVEFLVSFYNNEISEKSEIFDDQFSVERPDGSNFTLKIRSTKLEDSAMYFCASRRTSVSNTGELFFGEGSRLTVL.

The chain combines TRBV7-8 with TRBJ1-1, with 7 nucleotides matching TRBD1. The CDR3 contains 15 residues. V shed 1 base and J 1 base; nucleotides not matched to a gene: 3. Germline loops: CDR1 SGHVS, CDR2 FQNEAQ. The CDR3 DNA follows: TGTGCCAGCAGCTTAGTGACAGGGTGGAACACTGAAGCTTTCTTT. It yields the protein CASSLVTGWNTEAFF.

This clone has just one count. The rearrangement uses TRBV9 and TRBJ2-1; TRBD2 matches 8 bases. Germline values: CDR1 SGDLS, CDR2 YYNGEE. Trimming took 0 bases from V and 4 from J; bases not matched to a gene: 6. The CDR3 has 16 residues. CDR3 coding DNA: TGTGCCAGCAGCGTAGGGGGACTAGTGTTGTACAATGAGCAGTTCTTC. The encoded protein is CASSVGGLVLYNEQFF.

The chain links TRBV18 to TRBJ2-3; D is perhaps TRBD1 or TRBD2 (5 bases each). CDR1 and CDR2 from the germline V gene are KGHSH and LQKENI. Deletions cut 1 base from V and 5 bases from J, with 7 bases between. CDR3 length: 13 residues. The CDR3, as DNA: TGTGCCAGCTCACCACGAGGGGAAGATACGCAGTATTTT. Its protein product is CASSPRGEDTQYF.

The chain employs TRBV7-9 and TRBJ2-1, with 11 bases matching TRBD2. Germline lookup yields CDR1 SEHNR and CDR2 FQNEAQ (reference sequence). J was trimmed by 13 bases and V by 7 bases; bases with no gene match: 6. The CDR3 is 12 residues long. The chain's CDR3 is CASKGLADRQFF. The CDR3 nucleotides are TGTGCCAGCAAGGGACTAGCGGACCGCCAGTTCTTC. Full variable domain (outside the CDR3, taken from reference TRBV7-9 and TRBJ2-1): DTGVSQNPRHKITKRGQNVTFRCDPISEHNRLYWYRQTLGQGPEFLTYFQNEAQLEKSRLLSDRFSAERPKGSFSTLEIQRTEQGDSAMYLCASKGLADRQFFGPGTRLTVL.

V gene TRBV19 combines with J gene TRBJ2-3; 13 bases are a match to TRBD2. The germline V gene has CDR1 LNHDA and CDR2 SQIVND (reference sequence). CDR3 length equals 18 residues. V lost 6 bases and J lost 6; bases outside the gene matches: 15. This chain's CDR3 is CASRTTSGRPYSVDTQYF. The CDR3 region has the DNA TGTGCCAGTAGGACGACTAGCGGGAGGCCTTATTCGGTCGATACGCAGTATTTT.

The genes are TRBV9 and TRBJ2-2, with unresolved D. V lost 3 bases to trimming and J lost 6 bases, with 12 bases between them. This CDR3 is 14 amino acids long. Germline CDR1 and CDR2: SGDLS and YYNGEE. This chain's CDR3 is CASSDRRNPGELFF. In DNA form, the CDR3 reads TGTGCCAGCAGCGACCGCAGGAATCCCGGGGAGCTGTTTTTT.

The CDR3 region is CASSSRTGTGELFF. DNA for the CDR3: TGTGCCAGCAGCTCCCGGACAGGGACCGGGGAGCTGTTTTTT. This sequence joins TRBV5-8 and TRBJ2-2; 8 bases are a match to TRBD1. V lost 3 bases, J lost 5 bases, and 3 bases stayed unmatched. Germline V CDR1 and CDR2: SGHTS, YDEGEE. CDR3 length: 14 residues.

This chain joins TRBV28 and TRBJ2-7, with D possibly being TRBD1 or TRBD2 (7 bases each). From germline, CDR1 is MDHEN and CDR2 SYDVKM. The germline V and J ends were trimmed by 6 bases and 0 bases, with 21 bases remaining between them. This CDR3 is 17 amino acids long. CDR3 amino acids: CASRGGGDRASSYEQYF. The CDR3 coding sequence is TGTGCCAGCAGAGGGGGGGGAGACAGGGCGAGCTCCTACGAGCAGTACTTC.

CDR3 in amino acids: CASRPNRASNTEAFF. In DNA, the CDR3 is TGTGCCAGCAGACCAAACAGGGCATCGAACACTGAAGCTTTCTTT. This chain connects TRBV14 to TRBJ1-1; the D gene is possibly TRBD1 (6 bases). Trimming stripped 6 bases from V and 1 base from J, with 15 bases between. The CDR3 spans 15 residues. Germline V CDR1 and CDR2: SGHDN, FVKESK.

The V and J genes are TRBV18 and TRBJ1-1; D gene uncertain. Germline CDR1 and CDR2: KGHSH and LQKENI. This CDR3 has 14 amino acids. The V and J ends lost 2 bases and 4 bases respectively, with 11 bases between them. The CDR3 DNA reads TGTGCCAGCTCACCAGGGGAGCCGGGCACTGAAGCTTTCTTT. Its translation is CASSPGEPGTEAFF.

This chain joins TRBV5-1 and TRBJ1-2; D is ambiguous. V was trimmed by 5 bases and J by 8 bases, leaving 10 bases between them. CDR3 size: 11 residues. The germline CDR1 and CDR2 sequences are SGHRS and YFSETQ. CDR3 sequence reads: CASRGGVGYTF. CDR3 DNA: TGCGCCAGCAGAGGTGGCGTCGGCTACACCTTC.

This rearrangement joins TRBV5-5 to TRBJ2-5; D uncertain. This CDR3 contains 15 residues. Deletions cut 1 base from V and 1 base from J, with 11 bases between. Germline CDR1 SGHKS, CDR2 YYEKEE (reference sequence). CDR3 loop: CASSLSRTLQETQYF. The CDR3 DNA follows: TGTGCCAGCAGCTTGTCCAGGACCCTCCAAGAGACCCAGTACTTC.

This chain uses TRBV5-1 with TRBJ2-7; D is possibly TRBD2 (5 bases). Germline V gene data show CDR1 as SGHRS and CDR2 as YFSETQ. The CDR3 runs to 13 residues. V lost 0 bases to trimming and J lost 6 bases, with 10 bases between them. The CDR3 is CASSLVEGTEQYF. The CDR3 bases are TGCGCCAGCAGCTTGGTAGAGGGTACCGAGCAGTACTTC.

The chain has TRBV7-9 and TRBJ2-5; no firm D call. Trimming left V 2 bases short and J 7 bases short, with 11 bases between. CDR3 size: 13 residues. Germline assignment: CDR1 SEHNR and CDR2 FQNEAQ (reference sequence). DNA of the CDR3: TGTGCCAGCAGCTTATTTGGGATTTGGACCCAGTACTTC. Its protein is CASSLFGIWTQYF.

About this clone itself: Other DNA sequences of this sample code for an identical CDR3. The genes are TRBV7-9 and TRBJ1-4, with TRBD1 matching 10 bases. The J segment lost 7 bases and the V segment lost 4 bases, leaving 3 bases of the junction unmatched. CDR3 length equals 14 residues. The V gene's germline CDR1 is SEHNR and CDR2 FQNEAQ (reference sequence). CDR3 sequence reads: CASSSGTGVEKLFF. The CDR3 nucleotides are TGTGCCAGCAGCTCCGGGACAGGGGTTGAAAAACTGTTTTTT.

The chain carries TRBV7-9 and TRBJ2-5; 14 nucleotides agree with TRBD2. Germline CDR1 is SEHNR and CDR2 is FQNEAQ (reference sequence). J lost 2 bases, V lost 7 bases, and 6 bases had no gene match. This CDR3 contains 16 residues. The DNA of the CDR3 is TGTGCCAGCACCGGGACTAGCGGGAGACGGCAAGAGACCCAGTACTTC. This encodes CASTGTSGRRQETQYF.

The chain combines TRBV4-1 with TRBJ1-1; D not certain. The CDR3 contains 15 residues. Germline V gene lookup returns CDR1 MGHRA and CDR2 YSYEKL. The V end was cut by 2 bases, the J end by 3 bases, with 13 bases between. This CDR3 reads CASSQISKAYTEAFF. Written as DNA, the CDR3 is TGCGCCAGCAGCCAAATCTCCAAGGCCTACACTGAAGCTTTCTTT.